This T cell receptor (beta chain) comes out of a study of neurological immune-mediated disorders. The sample holds many counts of this clonotype. TCRdb re-called the 5' RACE reads with MiXCR, one entry per CDR3 protein. The sample holds about 51,000 distinct CDR3 sequences, roughly 15% seen once. This CDR3 region has 16 residues. Germline V gene sequence: CDR1 LGHNA, CDR2 YSLEER. V lost 6 bases to trimming and J lost 5 bases; unmatched junction nucleotides: 16. This receptor was obtained from a man in his 60s in good health. Material: PBMCs. The chain carries TRBV4-3 and TRBJ2-7, with TRBD1 matching over 7 bases. DNA for the CDR3: TGCGCCAGCAGTAGGGAGACAGGGATGGTTAGGAACGAGCAGTACTTC. This translates into CASSRETGMVRNEQYF.